A single sample gave rise to the 27 T cell receptor beta chains below, sequenced in a study of CD8 T cells in Susac syndrome. Random hexamers primed reverse transcription of about 0.45 to 1 ug RNA. From the immunoSEQ multiplex PCR reads, TCRdb called clonotypes with MiXCR, one entry per CDR3 protein. The table records approximately 100,000 distinct CDR3 sequences, about 96% of them present only once. The sequencing input was CD4+ T cells from PBMCs. The receptors come from a human donor in good health.

This chain links TRBV6-2 or TRBV6-3 with TRBJ2-5; 9 bases align to TRBD2. Germline CDR1 reads MNHEY; CDR2 reads SVGEGT. J lost 4 bases, V lost 6 bases, and 6 bases had no gene match. The CDR3 runs to 14 residues. The CDR3 is CASRVFSGRETQYF. CDR3 nucleotide sequence: TGTGCCAGCAGGGTATTTAGCGGGAGAGAGACCCAGTACTTC.

This chain uses TRBV30 with TRBJ1-6, with a possible D match to TRBD1 (6 bases). There are 14 residues in the CDR3. V gave up 6 bases and J gave up 7 bases, with 16 bases separating them. Per the germline V gene, CDR1 is GTSNPN and CDR2 is SVGIG (reference sequence). The CDR3 reads CACLLQGLNSPLHF. The CDR3, as DNA: TGTGCCTGCCTCCTCCAGGGGTTAAATTCACCCCTCCACTTT.

This sequence joins TRBV3-1 and TRBJ2-2, with D uncertain. The germline V gene encodes CDR1 LGHDT and CDR2 YNNKEL (reference sequence). There are 14 residues in the CDR3. V was clipped by 2 bases and J by 5 bases, with 9 bases between them. CDR3 in amino acids: CASSQMIGTGELFF. In nucleotides, the CDR3 is TGTGCCAGCAGCCAAATGATCGGGACCGGGGAGCTGTTTTTT.

The rearrangement links TRBV4-2 to TRBJ2-3; D call uncertain. The CDR3 has 16 amino acids. Per germline, CDR1 LGHNA and CDR2 YNFKEQ. V lost 0 bases and J lost 6, with 16 bases in between. The CDR3 DNA follows: TGTGCCAGCAGCCAAGACCGGAGCGTAGGGCGCGATACGCAGTATTTT. Translation: CASSQDRSVGRDTQYF.

The gene calls are TRBV25-1 and TRBJ1-2, with no clear D. The V end was cut by 3 bases, the J end by 7 bases, with 9 bases between. The CDR3 totals 12 residues. In germline, CDR1 is MGHDK, CDR2 SYGVNS. CDR3 nucleotide sequence: TGTGCCAGCAGTGAGGGGATGCGTGGCTACACCTTC. This gives the protein CASSEGMRGYTF.

V usage is TRBV5-1 and J usage is TRBJ2-7; tentatively, D is TRBD1 or TRBD2 (5 bases each). This CDR3 spans 12 amino acids. Germline values: CDR1 SGHRS, CDR2 YFSETQ. The V end was cut by 4 bases, the J end by 9 bases, with 14 bases between. The CDR3 DNA follows: TGCGCCAGCAGCCGGGGACGGGAACGGCAGTACTTC. This gives the protein CASSRGRERQYF.

V gene TRBV25-1 combines with J gene TRBJ2-3; TRBD2 agrees at 9 bases. V lost 2 bases, J lost 6 bases, and 6 bases stayed unmatched. This CDR3 has 15 amino acids. Germline CDR1 and CDR2: MGHDK and SYGVNS. CDR3 region: CASSEAGGPLDTQYF. The DNA for the CDR3 is TGTGCCAGCAGTGAAGCGGGAGGGCCCCTCGATACGCAGTATTTT.

The J gene is TRBJ1-2, the V gene TRBV3-1; no firm D call. The CDR3 covers 14 residues. From germline, CDR1 is LGHDT and CDR2 YNNKEL (reference sequence). V was trimmed by 0 bases and J by 2 bases, leaving 7 bases between them. The CDR3 nucleotides read TGTGCCAGCAGCCAAGATCATGGGAACTATGGCTACACCTTC. Amino acids: CASSQDHGNYGYTF.

Worth noting for this clonotype: Its ends do not fully match the called genes, so a read error is possible. V usage is TRBV7-7 and J usage is TRBJ2-5; 9 positions agree with TRBD1. CDR1 and CDR2 (germline): SSHAT, FNYEAQ (reference sequence). This CDR3 region has 17 residues. The DNA of the CDR3 is TGTGCTAGCAGCTTAGGCCCGTACAGGGGGCTTAAGGAGACCCAGTACTTC. Its protein is CASSLGPYRGLKETQYF.

V and J are TRBV28 and TRBJ2-5, with D perhaps assigned TRBD1 or TRBD2 (5 bases each). The CDR3 covers 13 residues. V was shortened by 7 bases and J by 8 bases, with 17 bases between the two germline ends. Germline values: CDR1 MDHEN, CDR2 SYDVKM. CDR3 in amino acids: CASNRDPRGTQYF. In DNA form, the CDR3 reads TGTGCCAGCAATAGGGACCCCCGAGGAACCCAGTACTTC. Complete variable domain (other parts from reference TRBV28 and TRBJ2-5): DVKVTQSSRYLVKRTGEKVFLECVQDMDHENMFWYRQDPGLGLRLIYFSYDVKMKEKGDIPEGYSVSREKKERFSLILESASTNQTSMYLCASNRDPRGTQYFGPGTRLLVL.

The chain links TRBV3-1 to TRBJ1-2; D unclear. The CDR3 runs 14 residues. Germline V lookup: CDR1 LGHDT, CDR2 YNNKEL (reference sequence). The V and J ends lost 0 bases and 2 bases respectively, with 7 bases between them. The CDR3 nucleotides read TGTGCCAGCAGCCAAGATTGGGTAAACTATGGCTACACCTTC. It translates to CASSQDWVNYGYTF.

The chain carries TRBV2 and TRBJ1-5, with D perhaps matching TRBD1 (5 bases). Germline assignment: CDR1 SNHLY and CDR2 FYNNEI. Trimming took off 6 bases at V and 6 bases at J, with 15 bases between the two ends. The CDR3 has 14 amino acids. This CDR3 reads CASSAGKEGQPQHF. As DNA, the CDR3 is TGTGCCAGCAGCGCAGGGAAGGAGGGTCAGCCCCAGCATTTT. The full variable domain, completed using reference TRBV2 and TRBJ1-5, is EPEVTQTPSHQVTQMGQEVILRCVPISNHLYFYWYRQILGQKVEFLVSFYNNEISEKSEIFDDQFSVERPDGSNFTLKIRSTKLEDSAMYFCASSAGKEGQPQHFGDGTRLSIL.

The genes are TRBV2 and TRBJ1-1; D gene unclear. CDR1 is SNHLY, CDR2 FYNNEI, per germline. Trimming pared 6 bases from V and 1 base from J, leaving 12 bases between. The CDR3 has 14 residues. For the CDR3, the DNA is TGTGCCAGCAGATCCCGGGCATCGAACACTGAAGCTTTCTTT. It codes for CASRSRASNTEAFF.

The chain is built from TRBV29-1 and TRBJ2-5; D is uncertain. Deletions cut 5 bases from V and 2 bases from J, with 12 bases between. Germline V gene lookup returns CDR1 SQVTM and CDR2 ANQGSEA. The CDR3 is made up of 13 amino acids. The CDR3 is CSVRFVRQETQYF. CDR3 DNA sequence: TGCAGCGTTAGGTTTGTCAGACAAGAGACCCAGTACTTC.

The chain couples TRBV3-1 to TRBJ2-7; 12 nucleotides align to TRBD2. The CDR3 is made up of 15 amino acids. Losses at the gene ends were 8 bases for V and 3 bases for J; bases not matched to a gene: 8. Germline CDR1 and CDR2: LGHDT and YNNKEL (reference sequence). CDR3 loop: CASSALTSGSYEQYF. CDR3 DNA: TGTGCCAGCTCCGCCCTGACTAGCGGGAGCTACGAGCAGTACTTC.

The chain links TRBV5-4 to TRBJ2-3; D not resolved. The germline V gene has CDR1 SGHNT and CDR2 YYREEE (reference sequence). This CDR3 has 13 amino acids. Trimming left V 4 bases short and J 1 base short, with 7 bases between. CDR3 loop: CASSTAGTDTQYF. CDR3 DNA: TGTGCCAGCAGCACCGCTGGCACAGATACGCAGTATTTT.

CDR3 amino acids: CASSQEKRGGTDTQYF. DNA for the CDR3: TGTGCCAGCAGCCAAGAGAAGCGGGGCGGCACAGATACGCAGTATTTT. V and J are TRBV3-1 and TRBJ2-3; 7 positions match TRBD2. The CDR3 consists of 16 residues. Trimming took 0 bases from V and 1 from J; bases not matched to a gene: 4. Germline V gives CDR1 LGHDT, CDR2 YNNKEL (reference sequence).

V usage is TRBV4-3 and J usage is TRBJ2-1, with 11 nucleotides matching TRBD2. Germline CDR1 is LGHNA and CDR2 is YSLEER. V shed 0 bases, J shed 2 bases, and the junction held 3 bases outside the gene matches. This CDR3 is built from 17 residues. Here the CDR3 DNA reads TGCGCCAGCAGCCAAGAGAATAGCGGGAGGGCCTACAATGAGCAGTTCTTC. Amino acid sequence: CASSQENSGRAYNEQFF.

This chain links TRBV7-9 with TRBJ2-3, with D perhaps TRBD2 (5 bases). The CDR3 sequence is 15 residues long. The germline V gene has CDR1 SEHNR and CDR2 FQNEAQ (reference sequence). Trimming cost V 0 bases and J 4 bases, with 11 bases left between them. In DNA form, the CDR3 reads TGTGCCAGCAGCTTAGCCGGGGTGAACGCAGATACGCAGTATTTT. Amino acid sequence: CASSLAGVNADTQYF. The variable domain in full, completed from reference TRBV7-9 and TRBJ2-3, reads DTGVSQNPRHKITKRGQNVTFRCDPISEHNRLYWYRQTLGQGPEFLTYFQNEAQLEKSRLLSDRFSAERPKGSFSTLEIQRTEQGDSAMYLCASSLAGVNADTQYFGPGTRLTVL.

The V call is TRBV19, the J call TRBJ2-7, with D perhaps TRBD2 (6 bases). This CDR3 has 15 amino acids. From germline, CDR1 is LNHDA and CDR2 SQIVND (reference sequence). Trimming removed 6 bases at V and 1 base at J, with 16 bases between. CDR3 sequence reads: CASSLGLKGSYEQYF. The CDR3 DNA follows: TGTGCCAGTAGCCTGGGACTTAAGGGGTCCTACGAGCAGTACTTC. The full variable domain, with the rest looked up from reference TRBV19 and TRBJ2-7, is DGGITQSPKYLFRKEGQNVTLSCEQNLNHDAMYWYRQDPGQGLRLIYYSQIVNDFQKGDIAEGYSVSREKKESFPLTVTSAQKNPTAFYLCASSLGLKGSYEQYFGPGTRLTVT.

The chain combines TRBV6-2 or TRBV6-3 with TRBJ2-1; D is ambiguous. CDR3 length: 11 residues. Germline lookup yields CDR1 MNHEY and CDR2 SVGEGT. The ends were cut back, 2 bases at V and 12 bases at J, with 8 bases in the middle. Here the CDR3 DNA reads TGTGCCAGCAGTTACACCATTGTGCAGTTCTTC. Its translation: CASSYTIVQFF.

The chain joins TRBV29-1 to TRBJ2-5; D may be TRBD2 (6 bases). The CDR3 spans 13 residues. Germline V CDR1 and CDR2: SQVTM, ANQGSEA. Trimming stripped 6 bases from V and 1 base from J, with 12 bases between. The DNA of the CDR3 is TGCAGCGTCAATGAGGGAGGCCAAGAGACCCAGTACTTC. It is translated as CSVNEGGQETQYF.

This rearrangement joins TRBV29-1 to TRBJ2-7, with 7 positions matching TRBD2. This CDR3 comprises 13 residues. Germline V gives CDR1 SQVTM, CDR2 ANQGSEA. Germline trimming cut 4 bases from V and 6 bases from J; bases unmatched to any gene: 9. The CDR3 bases are TGCAGCGTTGGTGGGCTAGCGGCGCCCGAGCAGTACTTC. Protein product: CSVGGLAAPEQYF.

The chain has TRBV23-1 and TRBJ2-7; 7 positions agree with TRBD1. TRBV23-1 counts as an open reading frame of uncertain function. J gave up 0 bases and V 0 bases, and 2 bases lay outside the gene matches. This CDR3 spans 15 amino acids. The CDR3 coding sequence is TGCGCCAGCAGTCAATCGGACAGGCACTCCTACGAGCAGTACTTC. The encoded protein is CASSQSDRHSYEQYF.

J is TRBJ1-5 and V is TRBV29-1; no clear D. The germline CDR1 and CDR2 sequences are SQVTM and ANQGSEA. CDR3 length: 13 amino acids. Trimming stripped 6 bases from V and 11 bases from J, with 20 bases between. DNA of the CDR3: TGCAGCGTGTACGAGAGCTCGTCCGGCACCCAGCATTTT. It encodes CSVYESSSGTQHF.

The rearrangement links TRBV3-1 to TRBJ2-1; 15 nucleotides align to TRBD2. V was clipped by 4 bases and J by 3 bases; unmatched bases: 7. Germline V CDR1 and CDR2: LGHDT, YNNKEL (reference sequence). The CDR3 has 18 residues. CDR3 coding DNA: TGTGCCAGCAGCCCCAGGACTAGCGGGGGGGCGGGCTACAATGAGCAGTTCTTC. Translation gives CASSPRTSGGAGYNEQFF.

The chain couples TRBV4-1 to TRBJ1-5; D gene ambiguous. CDR1 and CDR2 (germline): MGHRA, YSYEKL. The length of the CDR3 is 15 residues. V lost 1 base to trimming and J lost 0 bases, with 7 bases between them. The CDR3 region has the DNA TGCGCCAGCAGCCAAGTGGGGAATAGCAATCAGCCCCAGCATTTT. Translating gives CASSQVGNSNQPQHF.